The next 19 T cell receptor beta chains were all read from a single sample in a study of blood T cell repertoires in COVID-19 (dated by TCRdb to 2019 to 2021). Library preparation employed the immunoSEQ multiplex PCR assay. TCRdb carries this immuneACCESS record with in-frame sequences only. Its versions omit some clonotypes, under half of them owing to an unresolved V gene in the studies checked, with the rest unexplained. The sample table holds approximately 20,000 clones, of which approximately 90% were seen once. The ten largest clones take up roughly 15% of the sample. The sample taken for sequencing was peripheral blood. Receptor source: a human donor in a cohort sampled during active COVID-19.

The CDR3 DNA follows: TGTGCCAGCAGCTTCGGGACTAGCGGGAGATGGACAGATACGCAGTATTTT. Its protein is CASSFGTSGRWTDTQYF. The chain recombines TRBV5-5 with TRBJ2-3; 14 bases fit TRBD2. V lost 2 bases, J lost 3 bases, and 5 bases stayed unmatched. Germline V gene sequence: CDR1 SGHKS, CDR2 YYEKEE (reference sequence). CDR3 length equals 17 residues. Together with reference TRBV5-5 and TRBJ2-3, the CDR3 gives the full variable domain: DAGVTQSPTHLIKTRGQQVTLRCSPISGHKSVSWYQQVLGQGPQFIFQYYEKEERGRGNFPDRFSARQFPNYSSELNVNALLLGDSALYLCASSFGTSGRWTDTQYFGPGTRLTVL.

The chain employs TRBV9 and TRBJ1-2; D perhaps matches TRBD1 (6 bases). The V end was cut by 2 bases, the J end by 8 bases, with 13 bases between. The CDR3 has 13 residues. The germline CDR1 and CDR2 sequences are SGDLS and YYNGEE. Here the CDR3 DNA reads TGTGCCAGCAGCGTCTCAGGGGTGGAAGGCTACACCTTC. Translated: CASSVSGVEGYTF.

The gene calls are TRBV4-1 and TRBJ1-1; 8 nucleotides line up with TRBD1. Germline V gene sequence: CDR1 MGHRA, CDR2 YSYEKL. The CDR3 is 15 amino acids. The V and J ends lost 4 bases and 3 bases, in that order; junction bases with no gene match: 7. Here the CDR3 DNA reads TGCGCCAGCAGCCGCCGACAGGGGAGGGACACTGAAGCTTTCTTT. Translating it yields CASSRRQGRDTEAFF.

The genes are TRBV14 and TRBJ1-2; D is unresolved. Germline V gene lookup returns CDR1 SGHDN and CDR2 FVKESK. V was cut by 4 bases and J by 2 bases, with 11 bases left in between. This CDR3 has 14 residues. The CDR3 DNA sequence: TGTGCCAGCAGCCCCCGATCGGGGAACTATGGCTACACCTTC. Translated: CASSPRSGNYGYTF.

V and J are TRBV11-3 and TRBJ2-3; the D gene is possibly TRBD2 (6 bases). This CDR3 comprises 14 residues. Per germline, CDR1 SGHNT and CDR2 YENEEA. Trimming cost V 0 bases and J 4 bases, with 8 bases left between them. The CDR3 nucleotides read TGTGCCAGCAGCTTAGATGCGGGGTCAGATACGCAGTATTTT. It codes for CASSLDAGSDTQYF.

The chain joins TRBV7-9 to TRBJ2-7; the D is unclear. The CDR3 is 13 amino acids. V shed 6 bases and J shed 2 bases, with 11 bases lying between them. The germline V gene encodes CDR1 SEHNR and CDR2 FQNEAQ (reference sequence). In DNA form, the CDR3 reads TGTGCCAGCAGTCCGGTGAGGACCTACGAGCAGTACTTC. It translates to CASSPVRTYEQYF.

The chain uses TRBV21-1 and TRBJ2-1; the table's D call, TRBD1, was not checked against the DNA. TRBV21-1 is a recognized pseudogene. This CDR3 region has 21 residues. The chain's CDR3 is CASSKSGQGCSGRAWGNEQFF. The CDR3 nucleotides are TGTGCCAGCAGCAAAAGCGGACAGGGCTGTAGTGGGAGGGCCTGGGGAAATGAGCAGTTCTTC.

This rearrangement joins TRBV18 to TRBJ2-5; 7 bases are shared with TRBD2. This CDR3 is built from 15 residues. The germline CDR1 and CDR2 sequences are KGHSH and LQKENI. Unmatched junction bases numbered 7, after V lost 5 bases and J lost 1 base. CDR3 bases: TGTGCCAGCTCAGGAGCGGGAAACTTCCAAGAGACCCAGTACTTC. It specifies CASSGAGNFQETQYF.

The V and J genes are TRBV29-1 and TRBJ1-2; a weak D match, TRBD1 (6 bases). The V gene lost 2 bases and the J gene lost 5 bases, with 12 bases spanning the gap. Germline V gene data show CDR1 as SQVTM and CDR2 as ANQGSEA. This CDR3 contains 13 residues. CDR3 sequence: CSVEKGVGYGYTF. CDR3 nucleotides: TGCAGCGTTGAAAAGGGGGTAGGGTATGGCTACACCTTC.

The chain is built from TRBV15 and TRBJ2-3; TRBD1 might be the D (5 bases). From germline, CDR1 is LNHNV and CDR2 YYDKDF (reference sequence). This CDR3 contains 16 residues. V lost 3 bases and J lost 7, with 20 bases in between. The CDR3 loop is CATSRKLGKDRYTQYF. The CDR3 nucleotides are TGTGCCACCAGCAGGAAGTTGGGGAAAGACAGATATACGCAGTATTTT.

The rearrangement uses TRBV20-1 and TRBJ1-2; D call uncertain. The CDR3 sequence is 11 residues long. The V gene lost 0 bases and the J gene lost 5 bases, with 4 bases spanning the gap. CDR1 and CDR2 (germline): DFQATT, SNEGSKA (reference sequence). CDR3 coding DNA: TGCAGTGCTAGAGATAAATATGGCTACACCTTC. Its translation: CSARDKYGYTF.

The chain joins TRBV6-1 to TRBJ1-5, with D uncertain. From germline, CDR1 is MNHNS and CDR2 SASEGT. Trimming took off 1 base at V and 6 bases at J, with 10 bases between the two ends. CDR3 length: 14 residues. This chain's CDR3 is CASSEVNSLQPQHF. CDR3 sequence (DNA): TGTGCCAGCAGTGAAGTGAACAGTCTTCAGCCCCAGCATTTT.

The V gene is TRBV11-2, the J gene TRBJ2-3; possible D gene TRBD1, 6 bases. Trimming left V 0 bases short and J 1 base short, with 14 bases between. The CDR3 has 17 residues. The germline gives CDR1 SGHAT, CDR2 FQNNGV. Written as DNA, the CDR3 is TGTGCCAGCAGCTTAGATAACAGGGCGCTTGGCACAGATACGCAGTATTTT. It codes for CASSLDNRALGTDTQYF.

V and J are TRBV24-1 and TRBJ1-5; no clear D. This CDR3 is built from 13 residues. V lost 4 bases and J 2 bases, leaving 5 bases between the germline ends. Looked up from germline, CDR1 is KGHDR and CDR2 is SFDVKD. The CDR3 DNA follows: TGTGCCACCAGTGACGGGGGCAATCAGCCCCAGCATTTT. As protein: CATSDGGNQPQHF.

The V call is TRBV19, the J call TRBJ1-1; 8 bases line up with TRBD1. CDR1 is LNHDA and CDR2 is SQIVND in the germline V gene (reference sequence). Germline trimming cut 4 bases from V and 5 bases from J; bases unmatched to any gene: 9. This CDR3 contains 15 residues. Here the CDR3 reads CASSKVGQGATEAFF. The CDR3 DNA reads as TGTGCCAGTAGTAAGGTGGGGCAGGGGGCGACTGAAGCTTTCTTT. Full variable domain (outside the CDR3, taken from reference TRBV19 and TRBJ1-1): DGGITQSPKYLFRKEGQNVTLSCEQNLNHDAMYWYRQDPGQGLRLIYYSQIVNDFQKGDIAEGYSVSREKKESFPLTVTSAQKNPTAFYLCASSKVGQGATEAFFGQGTRLTVV.

The chain uses TRBV4-2 and TRBJ2-1, with D perhaps TRBD2 (6 bases). V dropped 2 bases and J dropped 1 base, with 9 bases sitting between them. This CDR3 contains 15 residues. CDR1 LGHNA and CDR2 YNFKEQ come from the germline V gene. CDR3 amino acids: CASSQRLASYNEQFF. As DNA, the CDR3 is TGTGCCAGCAGCCAAAGGCTAGCGTCCTACAATGAGCAGTTCTTC.

J is TRBJ1-2 and V is TRBV6-1, with 8 bases lining up with TRBD1. Germline V gene data show CDR1 as MNHNS and CDR2 as SASEGT. Germline trimming cut 3 bases from V and 7 bases from J; bases unmatched to any gene: 7. The CDR3 has 14 residues. CDR3 residues: CASSENRGRSGYTF. The DNA of the CDR3 is TGTGCCAGCAGTGAGAACAGGGGGAGGTCTGGCTACACCTTC.

The chain employs TRBV18 and TRBJ2-1, with 10 bases fitting TRBD2. Germline lookup yields CDR1 KGHSH and CDR2 LQKENI. V shed 4 bases, J shed 5 bases, and the junction held 8 bases outside the gene matches. The CDR3 has 16 residues. The DNA of the CDR3 is TGTGCCAGCTCACTTCAAGCGGGAGGGAGCCACAATGAGCAGTTCTTC. Its protein product is CASSLQAGGSHNEQFF.

The chain recombines TRBV7-9 with TRBJ1-1; D is unresolved. Trimming left V 2 bases short and J 1 base short, with 8 bases between. Germline loops: CDR1 SEHNR, CDR2 FQNEAQ (reference sequence). CDR3 size: 14 residues. The CDR3, as DNA: TGTGCCAGCAGCTTATACACGGGGAACACTGAAGCTTTCTTT. As protein: CASSLYTGNTEAFF. Full variable domain (rest looked up from reference TRBV7-9 and TRBJ1-1): DTGVSQNPRHKITKRGQNVTFRCDPISEHNRLYWYRQTLGQGPEFLTYFQNEAQLEKSRLLSDRFSAERPKGSFSTLEIQRTEQGDSAMYLCASSLYTGNTEAFFGQGTRLTVV.